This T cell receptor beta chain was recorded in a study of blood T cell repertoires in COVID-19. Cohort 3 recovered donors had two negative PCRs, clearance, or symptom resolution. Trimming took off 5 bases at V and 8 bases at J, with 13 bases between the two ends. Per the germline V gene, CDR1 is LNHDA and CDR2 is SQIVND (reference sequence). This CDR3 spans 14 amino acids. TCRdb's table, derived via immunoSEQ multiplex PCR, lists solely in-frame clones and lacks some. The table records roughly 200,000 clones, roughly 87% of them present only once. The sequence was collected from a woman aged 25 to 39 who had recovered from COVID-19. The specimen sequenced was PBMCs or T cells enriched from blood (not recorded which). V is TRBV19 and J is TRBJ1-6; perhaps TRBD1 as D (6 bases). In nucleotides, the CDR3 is TGTGCCAGTAGTTGGACGGGGGGCGATTCACCCCTCCACTTT. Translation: CASSWTGGDSPLHF.